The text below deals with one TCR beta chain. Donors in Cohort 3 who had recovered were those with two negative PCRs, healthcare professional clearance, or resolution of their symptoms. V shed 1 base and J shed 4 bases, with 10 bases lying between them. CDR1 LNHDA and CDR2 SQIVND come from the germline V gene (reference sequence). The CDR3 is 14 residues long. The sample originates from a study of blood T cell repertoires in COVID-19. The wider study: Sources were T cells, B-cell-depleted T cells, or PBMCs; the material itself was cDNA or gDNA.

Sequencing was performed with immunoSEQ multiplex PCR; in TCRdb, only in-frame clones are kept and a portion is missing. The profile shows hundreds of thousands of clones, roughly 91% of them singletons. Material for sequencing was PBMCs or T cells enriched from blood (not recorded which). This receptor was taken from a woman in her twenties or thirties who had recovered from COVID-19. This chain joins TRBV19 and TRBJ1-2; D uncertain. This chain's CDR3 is CASSIAEGPYGYTF. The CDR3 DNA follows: TGTGCCAGTAGTATAGCTGAGGGTCCCTATGGCTACACCTTC.